The next 14 T cell receptor beta chains were all read from a single sample in a study of graft-versus-host responses after intestinal transplantation. The starting material, graft tissue, was processed to release intraepithelial and lamina propria lymphocytes. Clones were read by immunoSEQ multiplex PCR, and TCRdb kept only the in-frame ones, dropping some. The table has over 9,000 clones, 77% seen once. The input for sequencing was ileum tissue, taken approximately 16 months after intestinal transplantation. Receptor source: a human patient who received an intestinal transplant, so some T cells may come from the graft donor.

The chain employs TRBV5-6 and TRBJ2-3, with D hard to call. V was pared by 0 bases and J by 3 bases, with 5 bases between. The CDR3 loop spans 13 amino acids. Germline CDR1 reads SGHDT; CDR2 reads YYEEEE. The CDR3 loop reads CASSLELTDTQYF. In DNA, the CDR3 is TGTGCCAGCAGCTTGGAGTTGACAGATACGCAGTATTTT.

The chain employs TRBV4-1 and TRBJ2-5; tentatively, D is TRBD1 (6 bases). Germline CDR1 MGHRA, CDR2 YSYEKL. V lost 4 bases and J 0 bases, leaving 12 bases between the germline ends. This CDR3 spans 15 amino acids. The CDR3 nucleotides are TGCGCCAGCAGCCTAAACCAGGGGTACCAAGAGACCCAGTACTTC. Translated, it gives CASSLNQGYQETQYF.

The J gene is TRBJ2-2, the V gene TRBV9, with no clear D. Germline-derived CDR1 and CDR2 are SGDLS and YYNGEE. This CDR3 contains 13 residues. V was shortened by 4 bases and J by 6 bases, with 10 bases between the two germline ends. CDR3 sequence (DNA): TGTGCCAGCAGCCCCCGGTGGTCCGGGGAGCTGTTTTTT. It encodes CASSPRWSGELFF.

The chain uses TRBV28 and TRBJ1-3, with TRBD1 matching over 9 bases. The V and J ends lost 4 bases and 5 bases, in that order; junction bases with no gene match: 9. CDR3 length: 16 residues. Germline CDR1 is MDHEN and CDR2 is SYDVKM. CDR3 nucleotides: TGTGCCAGCAGTTCGTCTGGACAGGGGAAGCGAAACACCATATATTTT. Translating gives CASSSSGQGKRNTIYF.

This clone was counted a few times. This chain joins TRBV7-3 and TRBJ1-2; 8 nucleotides line up with TRBD1. The CDR3 runs 15 residues. CDR1 and CDR2 (germline): SGHTA, FQGTGA. The junction had 9 bases not matched to a gene; V was cut back by 5 bases and J by 4 bases. The CDR3: CASSLGQGRSYGYTF. CDR3 nucleotides: TGTGCCAGCAGCCTAGGACAGGGACGTAGCTATGGCTACACCTTC.

The J gene is TRBJ2-5, the V gene TRBV28; D is perhaps TRBD2 (7 bases). Trimming shortened V by 6 bases and J by 6 bases, and 23 bases separated the two germline ends. This CDR3 has 16 amino acids. CDR1 is MDHEN and CDR2 is SYDVKM in the germline V gene. The CDR3: CASRTPYGGADKTQYF. The CDR3 DNA follows: TGTGCCAGCAGGACCCCTTATGGGGGGGCCGATAAGACCCAGTACTTC.

The chain combines TRBV28 with TRBJ1-2, with 8 bases matching TRBD1. The J segment lost 8 bases and the V segment lost 5 bases, leaving 16 bases of the junction unmatched. CDR3 length: 16 residues. Germline CDR1 is MDHEN and CDR2 is SYDVKM. CDR3 in DNA: TGTGCCAGCAGTCCAAACCTTGGACAGGGCGGATTGGGCTACACCTTC. Amino acids: CASSPNLGQGGLGYTF.

The rearrangement links TRBV30 to TRBJ1-5; a possible D gene is TRBD1 (5 bases). The V and J ends lost 0 bases and 7 bases respectively, with 16 bases between them. Germline assignment: CDR1 GTSNPN and CDR2 SVGIG (reference sequence). The CDR3 has 15 amino acids. CDR3 coding DNA: TGTGCCTGGAGTGTTCTGGGTAGGGGCTCCCAGCCCCAGCATTTT. This sequence encodes CAWSVLGRGSQPQHF.

This sequence joins TRBV6-6 and TRBJ2-3, with 9 positions matching TRBD2. This CDR3 contains 15 residues. Looked up from germline, CDR1 is MNHNY and CDR2 is SVGAGI (reference sequence). After removal of 2 bases from V and 6 bases from J, the junction contained 6 bases not matched to a gene. The CDR3 loop is CASSYQRGADDTQYF. In DNA form, the CDR3 reads TGTGCCAGCAGTTACCAGCGGGGGGCCGATGATACGCAGTATTTT.

The J gene is TRBJ2-5, the V gene TRBV30; D may be TRBD2 (6 bases). The CDR3 contains 12 residues. The germline V gene encodes CDR1 GTSNPN and CDR2 SVGIG (reference sequence). V lost 0 bases and J 10 bases, leaving 12 bases between the germline ends. This CDR3 is CAWSVVDGGQYF. Written as DNA, the CDR3 is TGTGCCTGGAGTGTAGTGGACGGGGGCCAGTACTTC. Looking up the rest from reference TRBV30 and TRBJ2-5 gives the full variable domain: SQTIHQWPATLVQPVGSPLSLECTVEGTSNPNLYWYRQAAGRGLQLLFYSVGIGQISSEVPQNLSASRPQDRQFILSSKKLLLSDSGFYLCAWSVVDGGQYFGPGTRLLVL.

The CDR3 DNA reads TGCGCCAGCTCTCCAACAGGGTTCCACGAGCAGTACTTC. Translation gives CASSPTGFHEQYF. The chain links TRBV5-1 to TRBJ2-5; weak D call: TRBD1 (6 bases). The better agreement between TRBJ2-7 and the DNA end casts doubt on the J call. Germline assignment: CDR1 SGHRS and CDR2 YFSETQ. The CDR3 covers 13 residues.

The chain carries TRBV5-1 and TRBJ2-2, with D unresolved. Trimming stripped 5 bases from V and 1 base from J, with 9 bases between. This CDR3 comprises 14 residues. Germline V lookup: CDR1 SGHRS, CDR2 YFSETQ. In DNA form, the CDR3 reads TGCGCCAGCAGGGGGATCTTGAACACCGGGGAGCTGTTTTTT. It codes for CASRGILNTGELFF.

The chain has TRBV11-2 and TRBJ2-7, with TRBD2 matching over 7 bases. This CDR3 is 15 amino acids long. V lost 5 bases and J lost 4; bases outside the gene matches: 11. Germline V gives CDR1 SGHAT, CDR2 FQNNGV. In nucleotides, the CDR3 is TGTGCCAGCAGCCTACCGGGACTATCTGTTTACGAGCAGTACTTC. Amino acids: CASSLPGLSVYEQYF.

This chain links TRBV25-1 with TRBJ2-3; unclear D gene. The CDR3 loop spans 14 amino acids. Trimming removed 9 bases at V and 0 bases at J, with 13 bases between. Per germline, CDR1 MGHDK and CDR2 SYGVNS. The CDR3 nucleotides read TGTGCCAGTGCTGCGCGACGGAGCACAGATACGCAGTATTTT. Its protein product is CASAARRSTDTQYF.